Listed here is a single TCR beta chain. Germline V gene lookup returns CDR1 MDHEN and CDR2 SYDVKM. There are 16 residues in the CDR3. V shed 6 bases and J 3 bases; nucleotides not matched to a gene: 12. This sample was included in a study of blood T cell repertoires in COVID-19. About the research overall: Material from acute and convalescent COVID-19 was sourced from the United States, Italy and Spain. From T cells, B-cell-depleted T cells, or PBMCs came the material, which was cDNA or gDNA.

Sequencing used immunoSEQ multiplex PCR; TCRdb keeps in-frame clones, though not all of them. The sample records about 110,000 clones, over 75% being singletons. The sequence came from a man aged 50-60 years with acute or convalescent COVID-19. Sequenced input: peripheral blood. The chain has TRBV28 and TRBJ1-2; 8 bases line up with TRBD1. The CDR3 DNA sequence: TGTGCCAGCAGCCCCGCCCCGTGGACAGGGCACTATGGCTACACCTTC. This gives the protein CASSPAPWTGHYGYTF.